The rows below give T cell receptor beta chains drawn from one sample of a study of regulatory T cells. TCRdb's copy holds only in-frame clones and misses some; the assay was immunoSEQ multiplex PCR. The data show some 38,000 clones, 70% to 90% seen once. The sequencing sample was made of conventional CD4+ T cells sorted from blood. The receptors shown here come from a person aged 18 to 30 with CD3G deficiency. Both conserved end residues are trimmed from each CDR3. The order of the fields is V gene, J gene, CDR3 protein.

TRBV30	TRBJ2-1	AWSSLSGVNEQF
TRBV6-1	TRBJ2-3	ASSEPGWSTDTQY
TRBV28	TRBJ1-5	ASSDRASNQPQH
TRBV27	TRBJ2-2	ASSSSRGTGELF
TRBV18	TRBJ2-5	ASSLSPGETQY
TRBV19	TRBJ1-5	ASTRGAGASWPQH
TRBV28	TRBJ1-5	ASRPTGYSNQPQH
TRBV23-1	TRBJ2-7	ASRTLSYEQY
TRBV11-2	TRBJ1-1	ASSARTPGQMNTEAF
TRBV28	TRBJ1-3	ASSSSPRLTGSYGNTIY
TRBV28	TRBJ2-7	ASKGGDRSSYEQY
TRBV7-9	TRBJ2-1	ASSLDQGIHEQF
TRBV28	TRBJ1-2	ASSFRGNYGYT
TRBV6-1	TRBJ2-7	ASSELGPYEQY
TRBV7-9	TRBJ1-2	ASSLWALTEGYT
TRBV7-8	TRBJ2-7	ASSPGQGNEQY
TRBV7-9	TRBJ2-1	ASTRDSLRGNEQF
TRBV27	TRBJ2-1	ASSLFWGGEQF
TRBV7-9	TRBJ1-6	ASSRHYNSPLH
TRBV18	TRBJ2-5	ASSPDAKGTQY
TRBV4-1	TRBJ2-7	ASSQDFTGGGPSSYEQY
TRBV7-8	TRBJ2-7	ASSLAFGGAYEQY
TRBV5-1	TRBJ1-1	ASSLDRTWNTEAF